This T cell receptor beta chain is from a study of T-cell reconstitution after alpha-beta-depleted transplantation in children. This CDR3 comprises 14 residues. The ends were cut back, 3 bases at V and 5 bases at J, with 10 bases in the middle. The germline gives CDR1 SGHVS, CDR2 FQNEAQ. For TCRbeta, the library was prepared with unique molecular identifiers. TCRdb analysed the PCR reads with MiXCR anew, one entry per CDR3 protein. The sample lists around 200,000 distinct CDR3 sequences, approximately 9.5% occurring once. The receptor was derived from a human donor who donated a stem cell graft to a child with acute lymphoblastic leukemia. This specimen was PBMCs from the stem cell graft donor, taken from the stem cell graft. The V call is TRBV7-8, the J call TRBJ2-2; no reliable D call. The CDR3 reads CASSFRLSTGELFF. Written as DNA, the CDR3 is TGTGCCAGCAGCTTCCGGTTAAGTACCGGGGAGCTGTTTTTT.